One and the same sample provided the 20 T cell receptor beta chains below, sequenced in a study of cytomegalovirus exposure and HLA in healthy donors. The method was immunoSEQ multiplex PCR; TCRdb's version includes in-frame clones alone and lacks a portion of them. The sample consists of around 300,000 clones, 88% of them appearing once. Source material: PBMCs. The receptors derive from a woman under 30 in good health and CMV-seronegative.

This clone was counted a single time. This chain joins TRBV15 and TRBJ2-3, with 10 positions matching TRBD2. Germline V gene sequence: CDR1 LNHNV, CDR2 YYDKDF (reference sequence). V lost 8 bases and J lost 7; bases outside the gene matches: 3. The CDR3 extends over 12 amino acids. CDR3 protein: CATGTSENTQYF. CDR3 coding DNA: TGTGCCACCGGGACTAGCGAGAATACGCAGTATTTT.

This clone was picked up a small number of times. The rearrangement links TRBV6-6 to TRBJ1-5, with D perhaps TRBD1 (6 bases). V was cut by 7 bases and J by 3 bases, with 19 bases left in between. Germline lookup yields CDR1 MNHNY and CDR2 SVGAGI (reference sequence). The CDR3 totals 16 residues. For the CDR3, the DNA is TGTGCCAGCACCGGGACGGGGGGGCATATCAATCAGCCCCAGCATTTT. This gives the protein CASTGTGGHINQPQHF.

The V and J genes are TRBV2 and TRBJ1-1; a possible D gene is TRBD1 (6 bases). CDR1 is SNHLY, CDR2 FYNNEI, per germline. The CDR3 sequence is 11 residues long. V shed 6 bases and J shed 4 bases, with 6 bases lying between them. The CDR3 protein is CASSRGTEAFF. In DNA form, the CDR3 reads TGTGCCAGCAGCAGGGGCACTGAAGCTTTCTTT.

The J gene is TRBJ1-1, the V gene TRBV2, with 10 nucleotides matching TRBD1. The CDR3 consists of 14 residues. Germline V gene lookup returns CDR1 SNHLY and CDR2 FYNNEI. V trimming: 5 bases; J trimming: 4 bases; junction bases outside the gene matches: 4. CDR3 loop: CASSWDRGSTEAFF. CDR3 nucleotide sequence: TGTGCCAGCAGTTGGGACAGGGGTTCCACTGAAGCTTTCTTT.

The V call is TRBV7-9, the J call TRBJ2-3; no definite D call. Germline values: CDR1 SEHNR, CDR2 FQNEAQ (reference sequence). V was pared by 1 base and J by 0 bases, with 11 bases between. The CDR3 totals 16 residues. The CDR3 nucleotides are TGTGCCAGCAGCTTAGAATTCAAAACTAGCACAGATACGCAGTATTTT. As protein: CASSLEFKTSTDTQYF.

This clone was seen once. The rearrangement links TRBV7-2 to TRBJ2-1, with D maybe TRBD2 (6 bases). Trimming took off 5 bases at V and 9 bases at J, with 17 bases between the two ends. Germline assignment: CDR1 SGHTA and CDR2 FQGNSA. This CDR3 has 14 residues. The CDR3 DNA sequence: TGTGCCAGCAGCGGCCCACTAGCCGGTGGTGAGCAGTTCTTC. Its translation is CASSGPLAGGEQFF.

The CDR3 DNA sequence: TGTGCCAGCAGCTTCAATGAGGGCCGGTACGAGCAGTACTTC. Its protein is CASSFNEGRYEQYF. The chain is built from TRBV7-6 and TRBJ2-7; D perhaps matches TRBD2 (5 bases). Per the germline V gene, CDR1 is SGHVS and CDR2 is FNYEAQ. The V and J ends lost 3 bases and 4 bases respectively, with 13 bases between them. This CDR3 is built from 14 residues.

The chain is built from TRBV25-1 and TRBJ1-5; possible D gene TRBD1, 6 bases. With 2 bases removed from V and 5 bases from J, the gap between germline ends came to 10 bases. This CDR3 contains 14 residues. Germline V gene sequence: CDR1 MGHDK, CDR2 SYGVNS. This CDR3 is CASSEGGRHQPQHF. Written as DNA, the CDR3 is TGTGCCAGCAGTGAAGGGGGCAGACATCAGCCCCAGCATTTT.

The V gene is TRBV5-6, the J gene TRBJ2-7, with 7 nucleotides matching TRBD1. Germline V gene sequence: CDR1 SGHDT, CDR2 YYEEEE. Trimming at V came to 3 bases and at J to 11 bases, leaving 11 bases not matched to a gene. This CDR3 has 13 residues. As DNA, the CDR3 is TGTGCCAGCAGCTCATCGCCGGGACAGAGAGAGTACTTC. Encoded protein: CASSSSPGQREYF. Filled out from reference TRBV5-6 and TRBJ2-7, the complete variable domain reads DAGVTQSPTHLIKTRGQQVTLRCSPKSGHDTVSWYQQALGQGPQFIFQYYEEEERQRGNFPDRFSGHQFPNYSSELNVNALLLGDSALYLCASSSSPGQREYFGPGTRLTVT.

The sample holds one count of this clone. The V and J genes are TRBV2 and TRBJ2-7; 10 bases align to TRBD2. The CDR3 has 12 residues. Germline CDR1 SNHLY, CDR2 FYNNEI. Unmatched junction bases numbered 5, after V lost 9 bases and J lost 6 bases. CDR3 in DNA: TGTGCCAGTCGGGCTAGCGGGAGCGAGCAGTACTTC. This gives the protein CASRASGSEQYF.

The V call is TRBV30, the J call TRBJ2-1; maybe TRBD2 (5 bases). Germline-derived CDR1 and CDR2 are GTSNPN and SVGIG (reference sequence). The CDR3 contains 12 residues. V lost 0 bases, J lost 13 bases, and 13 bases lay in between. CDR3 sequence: CAWSVRGRSQFF. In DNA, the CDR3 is TGTGCCTGGAGTGTTCGGGGTAGAAGTCAGTTCTTC.

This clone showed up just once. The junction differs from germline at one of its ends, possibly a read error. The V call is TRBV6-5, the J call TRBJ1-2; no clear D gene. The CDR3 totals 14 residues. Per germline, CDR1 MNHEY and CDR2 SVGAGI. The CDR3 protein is CASSYFPANYGYAF. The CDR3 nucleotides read TGTGCCAGCAGTTACTTTCCGGCTAACTATGGCTACGCCTTC.

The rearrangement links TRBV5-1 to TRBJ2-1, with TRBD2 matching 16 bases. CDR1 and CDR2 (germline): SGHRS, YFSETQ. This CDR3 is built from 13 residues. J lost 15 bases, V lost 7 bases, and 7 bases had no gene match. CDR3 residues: CASSGLAGGPLFF. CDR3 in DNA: TGCGCCAGCTCGGGACTAGCGGGAGGGCCCCTGTTCTTC. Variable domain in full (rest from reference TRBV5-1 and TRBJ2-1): KAGVTQTPRYLIKTRGQQVTLSCSPISGHRSVSWYQQTPGQGLQFLFEYFSETQRNKGNFPGRFSGRQFSNSRSEMNVSTLELGDSALYLCASSGLAGGPLFFGPGTRLTVL.

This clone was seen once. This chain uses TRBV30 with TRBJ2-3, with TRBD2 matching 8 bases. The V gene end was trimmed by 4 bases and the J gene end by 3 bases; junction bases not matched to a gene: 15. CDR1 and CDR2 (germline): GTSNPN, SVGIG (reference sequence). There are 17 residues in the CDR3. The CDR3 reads CAWISSPSGGRTDTQYF. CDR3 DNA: TGTGCCTGGATTTCCTCCCCCTCGGGAGGGCGAACAGATACGCAGTATTTT.

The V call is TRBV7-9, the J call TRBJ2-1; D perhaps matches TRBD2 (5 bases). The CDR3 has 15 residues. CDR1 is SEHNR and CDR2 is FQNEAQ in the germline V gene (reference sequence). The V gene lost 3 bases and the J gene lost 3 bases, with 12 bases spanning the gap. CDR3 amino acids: CASSFSSGYYNEQFF. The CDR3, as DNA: TGTGCCAGCAGCTTTAGCAGCGGTTACTACAATGAGCAGTTCTTC.

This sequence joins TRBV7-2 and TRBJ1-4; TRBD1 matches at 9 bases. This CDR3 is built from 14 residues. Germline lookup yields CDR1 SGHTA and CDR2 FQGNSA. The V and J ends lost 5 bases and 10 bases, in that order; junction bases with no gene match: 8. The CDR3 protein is CASSARTGEVKLFF. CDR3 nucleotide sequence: TGTGCCAGCAGCGCCCGGACAGGGGAGGTAAAACTGTTTTTT.

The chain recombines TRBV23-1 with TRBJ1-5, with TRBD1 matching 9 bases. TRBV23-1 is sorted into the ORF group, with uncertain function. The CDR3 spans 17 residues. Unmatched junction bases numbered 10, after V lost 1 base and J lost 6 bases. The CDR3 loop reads CASSQFRGQGLIQPQHF. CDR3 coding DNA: TGCGCCAGCAGTCAATTCCGGGGACAGGGCCTAATTCAGCCCCAGCATTTT.

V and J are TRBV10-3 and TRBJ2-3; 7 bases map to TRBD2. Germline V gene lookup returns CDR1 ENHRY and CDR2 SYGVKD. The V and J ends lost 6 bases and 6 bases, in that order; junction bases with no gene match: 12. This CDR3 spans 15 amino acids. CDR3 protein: CAIREGLSGGDTQYF. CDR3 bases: TGTGCCATCAGAGAGGGACTAAGCGGAGGTGATACGCAGTATTTT.

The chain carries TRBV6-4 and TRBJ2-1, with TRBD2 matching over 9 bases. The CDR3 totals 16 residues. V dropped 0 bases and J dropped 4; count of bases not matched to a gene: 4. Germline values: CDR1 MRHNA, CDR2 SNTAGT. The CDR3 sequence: CASSDSASGTYNEQFF. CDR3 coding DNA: TGTGCCAGCAGTGACTCGGCTAGCGGGACATACAATGAGCAGTTCTTC.

As DNA, the CDR3 is TGTGCCAGCAGCTACCGGACAGGGACGAATGAAGCTTTCTTT. Its translation is CASSYRTGTNEAFF. The chain uses TRBV9 and TRBJ1-1; 8 bases are a match to TRBD1. The J segment lost 7 bases and the V segment lost 4 bases, leaving 9 bases of the junction unmatched. The length of the CDR3 is 14 residues. Germline-derived CDR1 and CDR2 are SGDLS and YYNGEE.